The present TCR beta chain was sequenced within a study of T-cell reconstitution after alpha-beta-depleted transplantation in children. Findings and caveats of the study: Once a year had passed after transplant, T-cell counts and diversity came mostly from newly produced T cells. Several hundred graft clones that had expanded were reportedly the source of alpha-beta T cells about two months after transplant. At day 60, the high TCRbeta diversity found in some patients originated from recipient T cells and thymic progenitors that had survived.

Unique molecular identifiers were built into the TCRbeta library. MiXCR, applied by TCRdb to the PCR reads, yields one record per CDR3 protein. The sample lists 90,000 to 100,000 distinct CDR3 sequences, about a quarter occurring once. A note on this clonotype: The antigen is unknown.

The CDR3 has 13 residues. The ends were cut back, 5 bases at V and 0 bases at J, with 8 bases in the middle. Germline V gene lookup returns CDR1 MDHEN and CDR2 SYDVKM. This TCR was sampled from a boy between 2 and 15 years old with acute lymphoblastic leukemia, due to receive a stem cell transplant. This specimen was PBMCs, taken before TCRalphabeta/CD19-depleted stem cell transplant. The rearrangement joins TRBV28 to TRBJ2-7; a weak D match, TRBD2 (5 bases). The DNA of the CDR3 is TGTGCCAGCAGTCATACTAGCTCCTACGAGCAGTACTTC. It encodes CASSHTSSYEQYF.